Listed here are 26 T cell receptor beta chains from one sample, sequenced in a study of T-cell memory formation after mild COVID-19. TCRdb used MiXCR to reprocess the 5' RACE reads, holding one entry per CDR3 protein. This table has around 390,000 distinct CDR3 sequences, about 16% appearing once. Source material: PBMCs or a T cell subset sorted from them (not recorded which). The receptors originated from a man aged 18-30 years who had mild COVID-19 (a few samples of this study predate the infection). Cell type and time point are not known.

The chain combines TRBV20-1 with TRBJ2-5, with 7 bases that match TRBD2. Germline V gene sequence: CDR1 DFQATT, CDR2 SNEGSKA (reference sequence). Trimming cost V 0 bases and J 5 bases; bases outside gene matches: 9. The CDR3 runs to 15 residues. The CDR3 DNA reads TGCAGTGCTAGAGACGGACTGACTAGCCAGGAGACCCAGTACTTC. Translating it yields CSARDGLTSQETQYF.

This clonotype was counted between two and nine times. The genes are TRBV29-1 and TRBJ2-1, with 7 nucleotides matching TRBD2. The CDR3 covers 13 residues. V dropped 7 bases and J dropped 7; count of bases not matched to a gene: 10. The germline V gene has CDR1 SQVTM and CDR2 ANQGSEA. The CDR3 loop is CSAKGTTLNEQFF. DNA of the CDR3: TGCAGCGCCAAGGGGACTACGCTGAATGAGCAGTTCTTC.

The V call is TRBV28, the J call TRBJ1-6; unclear D gene. CDR1 is MDHEN and CDR2 is SYDVKM in the germline V gene. The germline V and J ends were trimmed by 4 bases and 9 bases, with 13 bases remaining between them. There are 14 residues in the CDR3. CDR3 nucleotides: TGTGCCAGCAGTTCCCCCGGGGATAGTTCACCCCTCCACTTT. Its translation is CASSSPGDSSPLHF.

V usage is TRBV6-6 and J usage is TRBJ2-7; 8 bases agree with TRBD1. V was clipped by 7 bases and J by 5 bases; unmatched bases: 10. The CDR3 extends over 14 amino acids. CDR1 is MNHNY and CDR2 is SVGAGI in the germline V gene (reference sequence). CDR3 DNA sequence: TGTGCCAGCAAGTCCCAGGGGGCTCCCCACGAGCAGTACTTC. Amino acids: CASKSQGAPHEQYF.

This clonotype was observed a single time. The chain has TRBV2 and TRBJ2-7, with 8 bases that match TRBD1. Looked up from germline, CDR1 is SNHLY and CDR2 is FYNNEI. The trim removed 4 bases at V and 3 bases at J, leaving 2 bases unmatched. The CDR3 is 13 amino acids. CDR3 in amino acids: CASSADRGYEQYF. The DNA of the CDR3 is TGTGCCAGCAGTGCCGACAGGGGCTACGAGCAGTACTTC. Combining the CDR3 with reference TRBV2 and TRBJ2-7 gives the whole variable domain EPEVTQTPSHQVTQMGQEVILRCVPISNHLYFYWYRQILGQKVEFLVSFYNNEISEKSEIFDDQFSVERPDGSNFTLKIRSTKLEDSAMYFCASSADRGYEQYFGPGTRLTVT.

V gene TRBV15 combines with J gene TRBJ2-1; D ambiguous. The CDR3 totals 18 residues. Trimming left V 0 bases short and J 3 bases short, with 18 bases between. Germline V gene data show CDR1 as LNHNV and CDR2 as YYDKDF (reference sequence). CDR3 residues: CATSRDEVALSYYNEQFF. In DNA, the CDR3 is TGTGCCACCAGCAGAGATGAGGTGGCCCTATCTTACTACAATGAGCAGTTCTTC.

A remark on this clonotype: At one end the junction does not follow the germline gene, possibly because of a read error. The chain's CDR3 is CSAGERGSGTDTQYF. As DNA, the CDR3 is TGCAGTGCTGGAGAGCGGGGGTCGGGCACAGATACGCAGTATTTT. The J gene is TRBJ2-3, the V gene TRBV20-1; TRBD2 aligns across 8 bases. The germline CDR1 and CDR2 sequences are DFQATT and SNEGSKA (reference sequence). CDR3 length: 15 residues.

This clonotype was counted between two and nine times. The genes are TRBV21-1 and TRBJ2-7; the table's D call of TRBD1 was not tested on the DNA. TRBV21-1 is a listed pseudogene. The CDR3 spans 14 residues. The CDR3 sequence is CASSKQRTGGEQYV. CDR3 DNA sequence: TGTGCCAGCAGCAAACAGCGGACTGGGGGTGAGCAGTACGTC.

This chain joins TRBV18 and TRBJ1-5, with no clear D. CDR3 length equals 14 residues. V lost 4 bases, J lost 0 bases, and 7 bases lay in between. Germline V CDR1 and CDR2: KGHSH, LQKENI. The CDR3 DNA reads TGTGCCAGCTCACTCTCAATTAGCAATCAGCCCCAGCATTTT. Protein product: CASSLSISNQPQHF.

This clonotype appeared a few times. This rearrangement joins TRBV5-4 to TRBJ1-5; a possible D gene is TRBD1 (5 bases). Trimming shortened V by 4 bases and J by 7 bases, and 15 bases separated the two germline ends. Germline CDR1 is SGHNT and CDR2 is YYREEE (reference sequence). The CDR3 contains 14 residues. Written as DNA, the CDR3 is TGTGCCAGCAGCCTGGGACCTTTGGACCAGCCCCAGCATTTT. Translated, it gives CASSLGPLDQPQHF.

The chain links TRBV19 to TRBJ1-1, with D maybe TRBD1 (6 bases). This CDR3 is built from 13 residues. V gave up 5 bases and J gave up 7 bases, with 14 bases separating them. CDR1 and CDR2 (germline): LNHDA, SQIVND (reference sequence). The CDR3 nucleotides read TGTGCCAGTAGTGAAGGGGGAATTCATGAAGCTTTCTTT. Translating it yields CASSEGGIHEAFF.

This clonotype was detected only a few times. The V gene is TRBV7-9, the J gene TRBJ1-2; D gene unclear. V gave up 5 bases and J gave up 8 bases, with 12 bases separating them. Germline V gene data show CDR1 as SEHNR and CDR2 as FQNEAQ (reference sequence). The CDR3 covers 12 residues. The DNA for the CDR3 is TGTGCCAGCAGCACTGGGGTCCTAGGCTACACCTTC. Its protein is CASSTGVLGYTF.

The chain uses TRBV6-5 and TRBJ2-1; D remains unclear. The ends were cut back, 6 bases at V and 8 bases at J, with 11 bases in the middle. Germline V gene data show CDR1 as MNHEY and CDR2 as SVGAGI. The CDR3 has 12 amino acids. This CDR3 is CASRRFIDEQFF. CDR3 DNA: TGTGCCAGCAGGAGATTTATAGATGAGCAGTTCTTC.

The V call is TRBV10-3, the J call TRBJ2-7; D may be TRBD1 or TRBD2 (5 bases each). Between the trimmed V and J ends, which lost 0 bases and 0 bases, there was a span of 18 bases. This CDR3 spans 18 amino acids. Germline loops: CDR1 ENHRY, CDR2 SYGVKD. The CDR3: CAISESSGAVTSSYEQYF. Written as DNA, the CDR3 is TGTGCCATCAGTGAGTCGAGTGGGGCAGTTACTAGCTCCTACGAGCAGTACTTC.

This clonotype was seen more than once but under ten times. V and J are TRBV20-1 and TRBJ1-2, with 7 positions matching TRBD1. Germline loops: CDR1 DFQATT, CDR2 SNEGSKA (reference sequence). V trimming: 0 bases; J trimming: 6 bases; junction bases outside the gene matches: 7. CDR3 length: 14 residues. In DNA form, the CDR3 reads TGCAGTGCTAGAGATGGTAGGGGGCCGGATGGCTACACCTTC. Its translation is CSARDGRGPDGYTF.

The genes are TRBV5-1 and TRBJ2-3; D may match TRBD1 or TRBD2 (6 bases each). V lost 0 bases to trimming and J lost 0 bases, with 11 bases between them. The CDR3 runs to 16 residues. Germline loops: CDR1 SGHRS, CDR2 YFSETQ. The CDR3 protein is CASSLGRGASTDTQYF. CDR3 sequence (DNA): TGCGCCAGCAGCTTGGGAAGGGGGGCTAGCACAGATACGCAGTATTTT. Supplemented by reference TRBV5-1 and TRBJ2-3, the full variable domain reads KAGVTQTPRYLIKTRGQQVTLSCSPISGHRSVSWYQQTPGQGLQFLFEYFSETQRNKGNFPGRFSGRQFSNSRSEMNVSTLELGDSALYLCASSLGRGASTDTQYFGPGTRLTVL.

This chain uses TRBV7-2 with TRBJ1-2; 7 bases are a match to TRBD1. The length of the CDR3 is 13 residues. Germline CDR1 reads SGHTA; CDR2 reads FQGNSA. V lost 2 bases to trimming and J lost 8 bases; unmatched junction nucleotides: 5. The CDR3 reads CASSLFAGGGYTF. CDR3 coding DNA: TGTGCCAGCAGCTTATTTGCAGGGGGAGGCTACACCTTC.

The J gene is TRBJ2-2, the V gene TRBV5-1; 8 bases map to TRBD2. The CDR3 sequence is 16 residues long. V lost 4 bases to trimming and J lost 0 bases; unmatched junction nucleotides: 5. CDR1 and CDR2 from the germline V gene are SGHRS and YFSETQ. The CDR3: CASSNIAGSNTGELFF. CDR3 bases: TGCGCCAGCAGCAACATAGCGGGGTCGAACACCGGGGAGCTGTTTTTT.

The chain combines TRBV10-3 with TRBJ2-4, with D possibly matching TRBD2 (5 bases). The V gene's germline CDR1 is ENHRY and CDR2 SYGVKD. The CDR3 runs to 16 residues. V was trimmed by 0 bases and J by 0 bases, leaving 9 bases between them. This CDR3 is CAISESGLLAKNIQYF. The DNA of the CDR3 is TGTGCCATCAGTGAGTCCGGACTCCTAGCCAAAAACATTCAGTACTTC.

This clonotype has a handful of counts. The chain combines TRBV20-1 with TRBJ2-5; 11 nucleotides match TRBD2. The CDR3 extends over 15 amino acids. V shed 5 bases and J 4 bases; nucleotides not matched to a gene: 9. Germline V gene sequence: CDR1 DFQATT, CDR2 SNEGSKA (reference sequence). The CDR3 region has the DNA TGCAGTGCTTCCCCCGGGACTAGCGGACCAGAGACCCAGTACTTC. Its protein is CSASPGTSGPETQYF.

The table lists this clonotype with many counts. The chain links TRBV29-1 to TRBJ1-1, with D unresolved. Germline CDR1 is SQVTM and CDR2 is ANQGSEA. This CDR3 region has 15 residues. V lost 5 bases and J lost 0, with 16 bases in between. CDR3 residues: CSVSPGWGMNTEAFF. The CDR3 nucleotides are TGCAGCGTTAGTCCGGGATGGGGTATGAACACTGAAGCTTTCTTT.

The chain uses TRBV12-3 or TRBV12-4 and TRBJ1-5; weak D call: TRBD1 (6 bases). V was shortened by 7 bases and J by 4 bases, with 11 bases between the two germline ends. CDR3 size: 13 residues. The CDR3 bases are TGTGCCAGCATCCTCCAGGGGAATCAGCCCCAGCATTTT. It translates to CASILQGNQPQHF.

This chain uses TRBV28 with TRBJ2-3; possibly TRBD1 for D (5 bases). CDR1 is MDHEN and CDR2 is SYDVKM in the germline V gene. This CDR3 contains 16 residues. Trimming took off 4 bases at V and 0 bases at J, with 14 bases between the two ends. CDR3 residues: CASSSWGRASTDTQYF. CDR3 coding DNA: TGTGCCAGCAGTTCCTGGGGCAGGGCTAGCACAGATACGCAGTATTTT.

V and J are TRBV5-4 and TRBJ2-3; D perhaps matches TRBD1 (5 bases). Germline CDR1 is SGHNT and CDR2 is YYREEE (reference sequence). The CDR3 covers 14 residues. Trimming took off 3 bases at V and 0 bases at J, with 8 bases between the two ends. CDR3 DNA: TGTGCCAGCAGCTCCCGACAGAGCACAGATACGCAGTATTTT. Its translation is CASSSRQSTDTQYF.

This clonotype occurred a few times. V gene TRBV6-5 combines with J gene TRBJ2-7; D remains ambiguous. Germline CDR1 is MNHEY and CDR2 is SVGAGI. V was shortened by 8 bases and J by 7 bases, with 15 bases between the two germline ends. The CDR3 consists of 12 residues. In DNA form, the CDR3 reads TGTGCCAGCCGTACGACTGGCCTGGAGCAGTACTTC. Protein: CASRTTGLEQYF.

J is TRBJ2-5 and V is TRBV7-2; TRBD2 matches 8 bases. This CDR3 spans 12 amino acids. Germline CDR1 SGHTA, CDR2 FQGNSA. V dropped 4 bases and J dropped 11; count of bases not matched to a gene: 6. This CDR3 reads CASSSQTSAQYF. CDR3 nucleotides: TGTGCCAGCAGCTCACAGACTAGCGCTCAGTACTTC.